The 23 T cell receptor beta chains in this list originate from one sample, sequenced in a study of T-cell reconstitution after alpha-beta-depleted transplantation in children. As it was prepared, the TCRbeta library received unique molecular identifiers. TCRdb reprocessed the PCR reads with MiXCR, giving one entry per CDR3 protein. Here the sample spans 400,000 to 450,000 distinct CDR3 sequences, approximately 41% being singletons. The source was PBMCs, collected before TCRalphabeta/CD19-depleted stem cell transplant. These receptors were taken from a girl aged 2 to 10 with aplastic anemia, due to receive a stem cell transplant.

This clonotype was detected many times. This chain connects TRBV7-2 to TRBJ2-2; weak D call: TRBD1 (5 bases). The length of the CDR3 is 15 residues. Germline values: CDR1 SGHTA, CDR2 FQGNSA. V lost 5 bases, J lost 1 base, and 11 bases lay in between. CDR3 in DNA: TGTGCCAGCAGCCCTATTAGGGGGAACACCGGGGAGCTGTTTTTT. Protein product: CASSPIRGNTGELFF.

Many counts were recorded for this clonotype. The genes are TRBV20-1 and TRBJ2-6; D is perhaps TRBD2 (6 bases). The CDR3 has 18 amino acids. Germline V gives CDR1 DFQATT, CDR2 SNEGSKA (reference sequence). V was cut by 5 bases and J by 2 bases, with 22 bases left in between. In DNA form, the CDR3 reads TGCAGTGCTGGGGGGTTAGGGGCCAGCCTCACTGGGGCCAACGTCCTGACTTTC. This encodes CSAGGLGASLTGANVLTF.

The table lists this clonotype with a few counts. The chain recombines TRBV5-5 with TRBJ2-2, with a weak D call TRBD2 (6 bases). Germline CDR1 and CDR2: SGHKS and YYEKEE (reference sequence). Trimming took off 4 bases at V and 6 bases at J, with 13 bases between the two ends. This CDR3 is 14 amino acids long. The CDR3 loop is CASSPVAGSGELFF. For the CDR3, the DNA is TGTGCCAGCAGCCCGGTCGCGGGGTCCGGGGAGCTGTTTTTT.

In its sample, this clonotype was seen once. The rearrangement uses TRBV29-1 and TRBJ2-7, with a tentative D call TRBD2 (6 bases). CDR3 size: 15 residues. V was clipped by 8 bases and J by 6 bases, with 26 bases between them. Germline CDR1 is SQVTM and CDR2 is ANQGSEA. Here the CDR3 DNA reads TGCAGCTCCCGACGGTTTGCGGAGGGGCTCGGCGAGCAGTACTTC. Amino acids: CSSRRFAEGLGEQYF.

The genes are TRBV7-9 and TRBJ2-6; TRBD2 might be the D (6 bases). CDR3 size: 16 residues. Trimming removed 5 bases at V and 2 bases at J, with 13 bases between. Germline CDR1 SEHNR, CDR2 FQNEAQ (reference sequence). CDR3 loop: CASSRSAGTGANVLTF. For the CDR3, the DNA is TGTGCCAGCAGCCGATCGGCGGGGACTGGGGCCAACGTCCTGACTTTC. Using reference TRBV7-9 and TRBJ2-6 for the parts outside the CDR3, the full variable domain is DTGVSQNPRHKITKRGQNVTFRCDPISEHNRLYWYRQTLGQGPEFLTYFQNEAQLEKSRLLSDRFSAERPKGSFSTLEIQRTEQGDSAMYLCASSRSAGTGANVLTFGAGSRLTVL.

The CDR3 spells CAWSGTTSGGYTF. In DNA form, the CDR3 reads TGTGCCTGGAGCGGGACAACATCTGGGGGCTACACCTTC. The rearrangement joins TRBV30 to TRBJ1-2; D is perhaps TRBD1 (6 bases). The CDR3 length is 13 residues. The V end lost 3 bases, the J end lost 8 bases, and 16 bases lay between the germline ends. The germline gives CDR1 GTSNPN, CDR2 SVGIG (reference sequence).

The rearrangement uses TRBV30 and TRBJ2-3, with a weak D call TRBD2 (5 bases). CDR3 length: 15 residues. Trimming shortened V by 0 bases and J by 4 bases, and 14 bases separated the two germline ends. Germline V gene lookup returns CDR1 GTSNPN and CDR2 SVGIG (reference sequence). CDR3 DNA sequence: TGTGCCTGGAGTGTACCGGCGGGCGGGCCAGATACGCAGTATTTT. Translating gives CAWSVPAGGPDTQYF.

The chain couples TRBV5-6 to TRBJ2-2, with D hard to call. Trimming took off 1 base at V and 5 bases at J, with 18 bases between the two ends. This CDR3 region has 17 residues. CDR1 and CDR2 (germline): SGHDT, YYEEEE. The CDR3: CASSLSEVLDGTGELFF. The DNA for the CDR3 is TGTGCCAGCAGCTTGTCTGAGGTTCTGGATGGGACCGGGGAGCTGTTTTTT.

Many counts were recorded for this clonotype. J is TRBJ2-3 and V is TRBV9; D is unclear. The germline gives CDR1 SGDLS, CDR2 YYNGEE. This CDR3 contains 13 residues. Trimming shortened V by 4 bases and J by 5 bases, and 11 bases separated the two germline ends. As DNA, the CDR3 is TGTGCCAGCAGCCCCCGGCCGGTAGATACGCAGTATTTT. This sequence encodes CASSPRPVDTQYF.

This clonotype was detected many times. CDR3 in DNA: TGCGCCAGCAGCTTGACGCGGGAGACCCAGTACTTC. Its translation is CASSLTRETQYF. The J gene is TRBJ2-5, the V gene TRBV5-1; D is unclear. Germline V gene sequence: CDR1 SGHRS, CDR2 YFSETQ. V was pared by 1 base and J by 5 bases, with 6 bases between. This CDR3 region has 12 residues. Together with reference TRBV5-1 and TRBJ2-5, the CDR3 gives the full variable domain: KAGVTQTPRYLIKTRGQQVTLSCSPISGHRSVSWYQQTPGQGLQFLFEYFSETQRNKGNFPGRFSGRQFSNSRSEMNVSTLELGDSALYLCASSLTRETQYFGPGTRLLVL.

In this sample, this clonotype turned up a few times. This chain connects TRBV29-1 to TRBJ1-2; D is uncertain. Trimming pared 5 bases from V and 4 bases from J, leaving 11 bases between. The CDR3 is 12 residues long. CDR1 is SQVTM, CDR2 ANQGSEA, per germline. CDR3 region: CSVLSGVYGYTF. The CDR3, as DNA: TGCAGCGTTCTGAGTGGGGTCTATGGCTACACCTTC.

V is TRBV28 and J is TRBJ2-3; tentatively, D is TRBD1 or TRBD2 (6 bases each). V was shortened by 2 bases and J by 2 bases, with 14 bases between the two germline ends. This CDR3 contains 16 residues. The germline CDR1 and CDR2 sequences are MDHEN and SYDVKM. The CDR3 here is CASSLVEGGTTDTQYF. The DNA of the CDR3 is TGTGCCAGCAGTTTAGTGGAAGGGGGGACCACAGATACGCAGTATTTT.

The J gene is TRBJ1-3, the V gene TRBV18; TRBD1 might be the D (5 bases). The length of the CDR3 is 16 residues. CDR1 and CDR2 from the germline V gene are KGHSH and LQKENI. Trimming removed 9 bases from V and 0 bases from J, with 18 bases in between. CDR3 protein: CARPQGQGTSGNTIYF. The DNA of the CDR3 is TGTGCCAGACCCCAGGGTCAGGGAACCTCTGGAAACACCATATATTTT.

This clonotype was picked up a small number of times. This chain joins TRBV27 and TRBJ2-1; TRBD2 agrees at 7 bases. The germline V gene has CDR1 MNHEY and CDR2 SMNVEV (reference sequence). The V and J ends lost 5 bases and 7 bases, in that order; junction bases with no gene match: 8. The CDR3 totals 14 residues. CDR3 sequence: CASSPLTSPNEQFF. The CDR3 bases are TGTGCCAGCAGTCCCTTGACTAGCCCGAATGAGCAGTTCTTC.

This clonotype turned up a few times. The chain has TRBV5-1 and TRBJ2-1; TRBD2 matches at 7 bases. Per the germline V gene, CDR1 is SGHRS and CDR2 is YFSETQ. The CDR3 length is 14 residues. J was trimmed by 7 bases and V by 0 bases; bases with no gene match: 4. The CDR3, as DNA: TGCGCCAGCAGCTTGGTACTAGCGATGAATGAGCAGTTCTTC. Its translation: CASSLVLAMNEQFF. The full variable domain, completed using reference TRBV5-1 and TRBJ2-1, is KAGVTQTPRYLIKTRGQQVTLSCSPISGHRSVSWYQQTPGQGLQFLFEYFSETQRNKGNFPGRFSGRQFSNSRSEMNVSTLELGDSALYLCASSLVLAMNEQFFGPGTRLTVL.

The chain employs TRBV5-4 and TRBJ2-7, with 8 bases fitting TRBD1. The germline V gene encodes CDR1 SGHNT and CDR2 YYREEE (reference sequence). The CDR3 is 14 amino acids. V lost 0 bases, J lost 5 bases, and 4 bases stayed unmatched. In DNA, the CDR3 is TGTGCCAGCAGCTTGGGGACAGGGTCTGACGAGCAGTACTTC. The encoded protein is CASSLGTGSDEQYF.

This rearrangement joins TRBV28 to TRBJ2-5; no clear D. Trimming removed 4 bases at V and 1 base at J, with 7 bases between. The CDR3 has 13 residues. The V gene's germline CDR1 is MDHEN and CDR2 SYDVKM. The CDR3 region is CASSSSTQETQYF. Here the CDR3 DNA reads TGTGCCAGCAGTTCCTCGACCCAAGAGACCCAGTACTTC.

Worth noting for this clonotype: A clone one base away is much larger, so this may be a read error. This rearrangement joins TRBV27 to TRBJ2-5; D perhaps matches TRBD1 (6 bases). The CDR3 extends over 15 amino acids. The germline V gene has CDR1 MNHEY and CDR2 SMNVEV (reference sequence). The CDR3 here is CASSLTGPPQDTQYF. CDR3 sequence (DNA): TGTGCCAGCAGTTTAACAGGGCCCCCCCAAGACACCCAGTACTTC.

This clonotype was counted once. This may stem from a read error, because a much larger clone lies one nucleotide away. The chain has TRBV5-1 and TRBJ1-2, with 9 nucleotides matching TRBD1. CDR1 is SGHRS and CDR2 is YFSETQ in the germline V gene. The CDR3 is made up of 14 amino acids. The CDR3 region is CASSLDRGLGGYPF. The CDR3 nucleotides read TGCGCCAGCAGCTTGGACAGGGGGCTTGGTGGCTACCCCTTC.

This clonotype was seen repeatedly, ten times or more. The J gene is TRBJ2-7, the V gene TRBV6-2 or TRBV6-3, with 9 bases fitting TRBD1. The CDR3 is made up of 12 amino acids. The V segment lost 8 bases and the J segment 4 bases; nucleotides outside the gene matches: 3. Germline V gene data show CDR1 as MNHEY and CDR2 as SVGEGT. The CDR3 protein is CASGGQGYEQYF. As DNA, the CDR3 is TGTGCCAGCGGCGGACAGGGGTACGAGCAGTACTTC.

This chain connects TRBV20-1 to TRBJ2-3, with TRBD2 matching 9 bases. Germline-derived CDR1 and CDR2 are DFQATT and SNEGSKA (reference sequence). The CDR3 totals 16 residues. The ends lost 1 base at V and 0 bases at J; junction bases unmatched: 5. CDR3 in DNA: TGCAGTGCTAGAGTCCCTCTAGCGGGGAGCACAGATACGCAGTATTTT. Translation gives CSARVPLAGSTDTQYF.

This clonotype was observed at least ten times. This rearrangement joins TRBV6-5 to TRBJ2-1; D unclear. CDR1 and CDR2 from the germline V gene are MNHEY and SVGAGI. The CDR3 length is 15 residues. V dropped 4 bases and J dropped 0 bases, with 10 bases sitting between them. CDR3: CASSFLGSSYNEQFF. Here the CDR3 DNA reads TGTGCCAGCAGTTTCTTAGGAAGCTCCTACAATGAGCAGTTCTTC.

This clonotype was counted a few times. The chain employs TRBV29-1 and TRBJ2-7, with TRBD1 as a possible D gene (6 bases). Trimming took 7 bases from V and 5 from J, leaving 9 bases between them. The CDR3 extends over 10 amino acids. Germline values: CDR1 SQVTM, CDR2 ANQGSEA. CDR3 in amino acids: CSAYRDEQYF. CDR3 DNA: TGCAGCGCTTACAGGGACGAGCAGTACTTC.